This is a list of T cell receptor beta chains from one sample in a study of shared clonotypes between healthy human individuals. Generated by immunoSEQ multiplex PCR, the TCRdb table keeps only in-frame clones and is missing some. This table has millions of clones, approximately 95% appearing once. Sequenced sample: naive CD8+ T cells sorted from blood. Receptors were obtained from a man aged 18-30 years in good health. Both conserved end residues are part of each CDR3. D genes are given only for firm matches. Not all rows give a size; the values are once, few, many and, for expanded clones, a class.

d_call	v_call	clone_size	j_call	cdr3_nt	cdr3_aa
TRBD1	TRBV30	-	TRBJ1-1	TGTGCCTGGAGTGTAGGGACAGGGCTGACTGAAGCTTTCTTT	CAWSVGTGLTEAFF
-	TRBV10-3	-	TRBJ1-3	TGTGCCATCTTGAATGCTAGCTCTGGAAACACCATATATTTT	CAILNASSGNTIYF
-	TRBV28	once	TRBJ1-2	TGTGCCAGTACACCCACGGGCGGCAGCTATGGCTACACCTTC	CASTPTGGSYGYTF
-	TRBV4-2	-	TRBJ1-2	TGTGCCAGCAGCCCCCGGGCCGCAGCTAACTATGGCTACACCTTC	CASSPRAAANYGYTF
TRBD2	TRBV6-1	once	TRBJ2-3	TGTGCCAGCAGTGATCTAGCGGAAGGCACAGATACGCAGTATTTT	CASSDLAEGTDTQYF
TRBD1	TRBV5-6	-	TRBJ1-2	TGTGCCAGCAGCTTGGGGGAGGGGGCCCCTAACTATGGCTACACCTTC	CASSLGEGAPNYGYTF
TRBD2	TRBV5-1	-	TRBJ2-7	TGCGCCAGCAGGTTAACTAGCGGGGTAGGATGGGAGCAGTACTTC	CASRLTSGVGWEQYF
-	TRBV10-2	-	TRBJ1-1	TGCGCCAGCAGTGAGACAGCGAGGACTGAAGCTTTCTTT	CASSETARTEAFF
-	TRBV19	-	TRBJ1-1	TGTGCCAGTAGTATAAATGGACGGACGGTGAACACTGAAGCTTTCTTT	CASSINGRTVNTEAFF
-	TRBV5-1	-	TRBJ1-6	TGCGCCAGCAGCTCGATGACCGAGGCTTATAATTCACCCCTCCACTTT	CASSSMTEAYNSPLHF
-	TRBV9	-	TRBJ2-6	TGTGCCAGCAGCGTGGAAGGGACTGGGGCCAACGTCCTGACTTTC	CASSVEGTGANVLTF
TRBD1	TRBV6-5	-	TRBJ2-7	TGTGCCAGCAGTTCGGGACAGGGGAGGCACGAGCAGTACTTC	CASSSGQGRHEQYF
TRBD1	TRBV19	-	TRBJ2-7	TGTGCCAGTAGTATAACGGGACAGAATACCGAGCAGTACTTC	CASSITGQNTEQYF
-	TRBV28	-	TRBJ2-1	TGTGCCAGCAGTTCGACTAGCAATGAGCAGTTCTTC	CASSSTSNEQFF
-	TRBV5-1	-	TRBJ1-1	TGCGCCAGCAGCCGGGGGAACACTGAAGCTTTCTTT	CASSRGNTEAFF
-	TRBV30	-	TRBJ2-3	TGTGCCTGGACCCCGGGGAACACAGATACGCAGTATTTT	CAWTPGNTDTQYF
-	TRBV19	-	TRBJ1-6	TGTGCCAGTAGTATCGAGACAGGACCCCTCCACTTT	CASSIETGPLHF
-	TRBV6-5	-	TRBJ1-1	TGTGCCAGCAGTCATCAGTCGGACAAGAACACTGAAGCTTTCTTT	CASSHQSDKNTEAFF
-	TRBV10-3	-	TRBJ2-2	TGTGCCATCAGTGAAGAGGGTCCCGGGGAGCTGTTTTTT	CAISEEGPGELFF
TRBD1	TRBV9	-	TRBJ2-7	TGTGCCAGCAGCTATGCCGGGACAGGGGGCGTGCGGGACGAGCAGTACTTC	CASSYAGTGGVRDEQYF
TRBD2	TRBV30	-	TRBJ2-7	TGTGCCTCGGAGACTAGCGGGAGTATCGAGCAGTACTTC	CASETSGSIEQYF
-	TRBV5-1	-	TRBJ2-4	TGCGCCAGCAGCTTGGCGGCCGCCAAAAACATTCAGTACTTC	CASSLAAAKNIQYF
-	TRBV5-6	-	TRBJ2-2	TGTGCCAGCAGCTTGGAATGGAGGGGCGGGGAGCTGTTTTTT	CASSLEWRGGELFF
-	TRBV13	-	TRBJ2-3	TGTGCCAGCAGCCCCGGCAGCACAGATACGCAGTATTTT	CASSPGSTDTQYF
TRBD1	TRBV29-1	-	TRBJ2-7	TGCAGCGCAAACCTAGGGGAAACAGGGGCCCTTGAGTACTTC	CSANLGETGALEYF
TRBD2	TRBV27	-	TRBJ2-4	TGTGCCAGCAATAGCGGGTGGATTCAGTACTTC	CASNSGWIQYF
-	TRBV6-1	-	TRBJ2-2	TGTGCCAGCAGTGAACATGTCGGGGAGCTGTTTTTT	CASSEHVGELFF
-	TRBV4-1	-	TRBJ2-1	TGCGCCAGCAGCCAAGGAATTCTAGCGTCCCTCAATGAGCAGTTCTTC	CASSQGILASLNEQFF
TRBD1	TRBV29-1	once	TRBJ1-5	TGCAGTGTTGTCCTTGGGACAGGCGCCTATAGCAATCAGCCCCAGCATTTT	CSVVLGTGAYSNQPQHF
TRBD1	TRBV29-1	-	TRBJ1-1	TGCAGCGTTCCTCAGGGGGCTGAAGCTTTCTTT	CSVPQGAEAFF
TRBD2	TRBV9	-	TRBJ2-7	TGTGCCAGCAGCGTAGCGGGAGGGCCGTCCGAGCAGTACTTC	CASSVAGGPSEQYF
-	TRBV9	-	TRBJ2-1	TGTGCCAGCAGCGTAGGAGGGGGGAGCTCCTACAATGAGCAGTTCTTC	CASSVGGGSSYNEQFF
TRBD1	TRBV6-5	-	TRBJ1-2	TGTGCCAGCAGCCCGGTTACAGGGGATAGTGATGGCTACACCTTC	CASSPVTGDSDGYTF
-	TRBV7-9	-	TRBJ2-7	TGTGCCAGCAAGAACAGTCTCAGCTCCTACGAGCAGTACTTC	CASKNSLSSYEQYF
-	TRBV5-6	-	TRBJ2-7	TGTGCCAGCAGCTTGCGCGGGAACTCCTACGAGCAGTACTTC	CASSLRGNSYEQYF